The 5 T cell receptor beta chains given below trace back to one sample, sequenced in a study of long-term antiretroviral therapy in people with HIV. Sequencing used immunoSEQ v3.0 at survey level. Assay: immunoSEQ multiplex PCR; the TCRdb copy retains only in-frame clones and omits some. The sample includes around 20,000 clones, around 85% of them seen just once. The sample in question was unsorted PBMCs, obtained around 4 years after starting antiretroviral therapy. These receptors came from a man aged 18-30 years with HIV.

The chain's CDR3 is CSVDPAGGKAETQYF. For the CDR3, the DNA is TGCAGCGTTGATCCGGCGGGGGGGAAGGCAGAGACCCAGTACTTC. The gene calls are TRBV29-1 and TRBJ2-5; TRBD2 matches 9 bases. CDR3 size: 15 residues. Germline V gene lookup returns CDR1 SQVTM and CDR2 ANQGSEA. Trimming at V came to 3 bases and at J to 4 bases, leaving 9 bases not matched to a gene.

The rearrangement links TRBV5-1 to TRBJ2-2, with D possibly TRBD1 on 6 matching bases. The CDR3 sequence is 19 residues long. The germline gives CDR1 SGHRS, CDR2 YFSETQ. V gave up 0 bases and J gave up 1 base, with 19 bases separating them. The CDR3 bases are TGCGCCAGCAGCTTGGTAGCAGGGGTCAATCCCCGGAACACCGGGGAGCTGTTTTTT. Translation gives CASSLVAGVNPRNTGELFF.

The V and J genes are TRBV11-3 and TRBJ2-7, with D possibly matching TRBD1 (5 bases). CDR1 SGHNT and CDR2 YENEEA come from the germline V gene. The CDR3 loop spans 16 amino acids. V gave up 5 bases and J gave up 0 bases, with 17 bases separating them. CDR3 protein: CASSDPRRVSSYEQYV. CDR3 sequence (DNA): TGTGCCAGCAGCGATCCCCGCAGGGTAAGCTCCTACGAGCAGTACGTC.

V and J are TRBV5-8 and TRBJ2-1, with D possibly being TRBD2 (6 bases). This CDR3 comprises 15 residues. Germline CDR1 reads SGHTS; CDR2 reads YDEGEE. V dropped 4 bases and J dropped 5 bases, with 16 bases sitting between them. The CDR3 loop reads CASSRIWGGDNEQFF. The CDR3 region has the DNA TGTGCCAGCAGCCGAATTTGGGGAGGTGACAATGAGCAGTTCTTC.

This rearrangement joins TRBV7-6 to TRBJ1-5; tentatively, D is TRBD1 (5 bases). The germline CDR1 and CDR2 sequences are SGHVS and FNYEAQ. Trimming stripped 1 base from V and 4 bases from J, with 5 bases between. CDR3 size: 13 residues. CDR3 DNA: TGTGCCAGCAGCTTAGACAGGAATCAGCCCCAGCATTTT. This translates into CASSLDRNQPQHF. Drawing the rest from reference TRBV7-6 and TRBJ1-5, the complete variable domain is GAGVSQSPRYKVTKRGQDVALRCDPISGHVSLYWYRQALGQGPEFLTYFNYEAQQDKSGLPNDRFSAERPEGSISTLTIQRTEQRDSAMYRCASSLDRNQPQHFGDGTRLSIL.